Only one count was recorded for the clone carrying this TCR beta chain. Individuals drawn from 24 US areas were roughly 18 to 89 years old. Exposed volunteers were people who met a COVID-19 case within 2 weeks before study entry. This entry belongs to a study of blood T cell repertoires in COVID-19. Looking at the study overall: Sources were T cells, B-cell-depleted T cells, or PBMCs; the material itself was cDNA or gDNA.

This CDR3 is built from 13 residues. The V gene lost 7 bases and the J gene lost 7 bases, with 16 bases spanning the gap. How the authors handled the data: Reference gene primer amplification in the assay estimated nucleated cell counts. Clones were read by immunoSEQ multiplex PCR, and TCRdb kept only the in-frame ones, dropping some. For V, J and clone size, that table is used; D and trimming come from the DNA. In the table there are roughly 250,000 clones, about 83% of which are singletons. The sequence derives from a woman between 35 and 50 years old who had been exposed to COVID-19. The V call is TRBV12-3 or TRBV12-4, the J call TRBJ1-2, with a tentative D call TRBD1 (6 bases). The sequenced material came from PBMCs or T cells enriched from blood (not recorded which). CDR3 nucleotides: TGTGCCAGCATGGCAACCGGGACACCTGGCTACACCTTC. Its protein product is CASMATGTPGYTF.